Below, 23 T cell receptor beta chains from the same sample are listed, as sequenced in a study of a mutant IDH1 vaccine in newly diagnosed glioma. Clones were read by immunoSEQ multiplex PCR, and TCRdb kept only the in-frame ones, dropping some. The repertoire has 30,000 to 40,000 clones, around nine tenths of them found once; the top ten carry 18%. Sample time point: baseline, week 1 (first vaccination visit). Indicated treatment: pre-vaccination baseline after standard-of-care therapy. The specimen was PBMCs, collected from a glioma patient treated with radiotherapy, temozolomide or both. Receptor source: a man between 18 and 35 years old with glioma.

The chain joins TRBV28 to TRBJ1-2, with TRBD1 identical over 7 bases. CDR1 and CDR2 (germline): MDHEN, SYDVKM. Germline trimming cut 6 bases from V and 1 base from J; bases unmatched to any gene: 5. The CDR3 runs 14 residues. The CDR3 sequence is CASRNQGDNYGYTF. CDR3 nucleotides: TGTGCCAGCAGAAACCAGGGGGATAACTATGGCTACACCTTC.

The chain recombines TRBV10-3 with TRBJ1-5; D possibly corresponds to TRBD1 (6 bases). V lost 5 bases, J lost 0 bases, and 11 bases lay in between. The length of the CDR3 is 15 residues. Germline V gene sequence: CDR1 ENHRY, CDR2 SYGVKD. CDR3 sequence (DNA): TGTGCCATCAGTAGGGACAAGTATAGCAATCAGCCCCAGCATTTT. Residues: CAISRDKYSNQPQHF.

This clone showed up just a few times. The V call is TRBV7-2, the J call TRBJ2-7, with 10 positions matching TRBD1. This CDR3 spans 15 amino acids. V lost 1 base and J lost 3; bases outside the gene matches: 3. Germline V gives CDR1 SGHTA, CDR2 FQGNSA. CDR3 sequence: CASSLGGQGVYEQYF. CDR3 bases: TGTGCCAGCAGCTTAGGCGGACAGGGGGTCTACGAGCAGTACTTC.

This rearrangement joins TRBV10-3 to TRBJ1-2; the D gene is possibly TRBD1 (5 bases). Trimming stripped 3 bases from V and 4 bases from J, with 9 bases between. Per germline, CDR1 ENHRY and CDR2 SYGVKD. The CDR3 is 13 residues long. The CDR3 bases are TGTGCCATCAGTGACACTGACAGCTATGGCTACACCTTC. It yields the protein CAISDTDSYGYTF.

CDR3 protein: CASSASGISGANVLTF. The CDR3 nucleotides read TGTGCCAGCAGCGCTAGCGGGATCTCTGGGGCCAACGTCCTGACTTTC. The J gene is TRBJ2-6, the V gene TRBV5-4; 9 positions match TRBD2. CDR3 length equals 16 residues. Per germline, CDR1 SGHNT and CDR2 YYREEE (reference sequence). V shed 4 bases and J 0 bases; nucleotides not matched to a gene: 2.

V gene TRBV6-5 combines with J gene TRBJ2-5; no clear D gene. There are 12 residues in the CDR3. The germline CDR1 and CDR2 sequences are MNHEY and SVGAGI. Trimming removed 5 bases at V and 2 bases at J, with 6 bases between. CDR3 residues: CASSSRQETQYF. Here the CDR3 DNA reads TGTGCCAGCAGTAGCCGACAAGAGACCCAGTACTTC.

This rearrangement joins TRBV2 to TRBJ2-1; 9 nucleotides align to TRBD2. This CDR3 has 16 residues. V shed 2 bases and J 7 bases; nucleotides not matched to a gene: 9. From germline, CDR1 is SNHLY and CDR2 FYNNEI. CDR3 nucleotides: TGTGCCAGCAGTGAAAGGGTTGCGGGAGGGCTTAATGAGCAGTTCTTC. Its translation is CASSERVAGGLNEQFF.

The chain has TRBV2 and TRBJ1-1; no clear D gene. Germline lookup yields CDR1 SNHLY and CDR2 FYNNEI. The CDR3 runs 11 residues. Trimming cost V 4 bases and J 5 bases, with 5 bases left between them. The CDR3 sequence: CASSGWTEAFF. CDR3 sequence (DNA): TGTGCCAGCAGTGGGTGGACTGAAGCTTTCTTT.

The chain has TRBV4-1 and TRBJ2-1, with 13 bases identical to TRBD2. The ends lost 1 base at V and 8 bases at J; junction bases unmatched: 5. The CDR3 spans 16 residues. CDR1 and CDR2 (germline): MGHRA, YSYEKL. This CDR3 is CASSQGGLAGYYEQFF. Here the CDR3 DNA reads TGCGCCAGCAGCCAAGGGGGACTAGCGGGATACTATGAGCAGTTCTTC.

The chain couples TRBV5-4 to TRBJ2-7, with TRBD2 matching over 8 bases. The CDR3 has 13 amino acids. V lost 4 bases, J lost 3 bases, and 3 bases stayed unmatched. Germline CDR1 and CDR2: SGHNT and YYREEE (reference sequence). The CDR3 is CASSAGLDYEQYF. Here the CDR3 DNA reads TGTGCCAGCAGCGCGGGACTAGACTACGAGCAGTACTTC.

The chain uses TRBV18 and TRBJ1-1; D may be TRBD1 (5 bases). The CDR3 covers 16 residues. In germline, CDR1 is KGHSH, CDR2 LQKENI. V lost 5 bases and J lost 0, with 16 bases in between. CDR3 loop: CASSISGPGLNTEAFF. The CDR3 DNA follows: TGTGCCAGCTCAATATCAGGTCCAGGGCTGAACACTGAAGCTTTCTTT.

DNA of the CDR3: TGCGCCAGCAGCCAAAACCCGGGACTAGCGTCCTCTCTCTCCTACAATGAGCAGTTCTTC. It is translated as CASSQNPGLASSLSYNEQFF. The chain recombines TRBV4-3 with TRBJ2-1; 10 bases fit TRBD2. Losses at the gene ends were 2 bases for V and 0 bases for J; bases not matched to a gene: 13. This CDR3 spans 20 amino acids. CDR1 is LGHNA and CDR2 is YSLEER in the germline V gene.

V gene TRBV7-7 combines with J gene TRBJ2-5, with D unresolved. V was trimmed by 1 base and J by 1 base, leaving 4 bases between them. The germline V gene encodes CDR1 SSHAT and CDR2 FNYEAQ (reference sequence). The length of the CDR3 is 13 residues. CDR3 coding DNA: TGTGCCAGCAGCTTAGGGTTCCAAGAGACCCAGTACTTC. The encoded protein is CASSLGFQETQYF.

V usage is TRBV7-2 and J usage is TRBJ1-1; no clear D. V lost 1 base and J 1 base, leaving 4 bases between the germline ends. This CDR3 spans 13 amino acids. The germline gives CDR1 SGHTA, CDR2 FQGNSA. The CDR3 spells CASSLDRNTEAFF. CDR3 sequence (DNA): TGTGCCAGCAGCTTAGACCGGAACACTGAAGCTTTCTTT.

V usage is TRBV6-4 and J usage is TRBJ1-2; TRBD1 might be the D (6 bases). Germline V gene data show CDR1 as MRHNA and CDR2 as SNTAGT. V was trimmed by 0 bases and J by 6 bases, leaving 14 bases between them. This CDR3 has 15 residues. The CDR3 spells CASSDSPGGANGYTF. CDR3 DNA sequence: TGTGCCAGCAGTGACTCGCCCGGGGGCGCGAATGGCTACACCTTC.

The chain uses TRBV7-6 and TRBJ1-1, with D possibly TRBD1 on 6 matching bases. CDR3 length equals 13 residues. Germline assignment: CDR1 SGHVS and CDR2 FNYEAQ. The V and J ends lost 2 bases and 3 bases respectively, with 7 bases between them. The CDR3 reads CASSLQGYTEAFF. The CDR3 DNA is TGTGCCAGCAGCTTACAGGGGTACACTGAAGCTTTCTTT.

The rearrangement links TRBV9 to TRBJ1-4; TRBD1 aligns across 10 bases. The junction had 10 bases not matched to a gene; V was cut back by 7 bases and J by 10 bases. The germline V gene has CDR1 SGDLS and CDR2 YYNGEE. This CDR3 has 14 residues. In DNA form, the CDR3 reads TGTGCCAGCGGACCGACAGGGGGCGGGGGAAAACTGTTTTTT. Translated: CASGPTGGGGKLFF. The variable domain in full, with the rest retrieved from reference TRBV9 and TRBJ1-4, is DSGVTQTPKHLITATGQRVTLRCSPRSGDLSVYWYQQSLDQGLQFLIQYYNGEERAKGNILERFSAQQFPDLHSELNLSSLELGDSALYFCASGPTGGGGKLFFGSGTQLSVL.

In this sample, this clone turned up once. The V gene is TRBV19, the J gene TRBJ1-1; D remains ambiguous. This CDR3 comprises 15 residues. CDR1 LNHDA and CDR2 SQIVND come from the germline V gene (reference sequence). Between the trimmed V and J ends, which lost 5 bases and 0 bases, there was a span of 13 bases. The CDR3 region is CASSEGQRLNTEAFF. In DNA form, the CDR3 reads TGTGCCAGTAGTGAGGGCCAGCGTCTGAACACTGAAGCTTTCTTT.

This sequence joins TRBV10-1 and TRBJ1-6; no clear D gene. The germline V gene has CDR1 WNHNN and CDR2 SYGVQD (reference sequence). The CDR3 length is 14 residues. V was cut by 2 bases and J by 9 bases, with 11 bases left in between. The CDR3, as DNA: TGCGCCAGCAGTGAGAGAGGGAATTCTTCACCCCTCCACTTT. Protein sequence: CASSERGNSSPLHF.

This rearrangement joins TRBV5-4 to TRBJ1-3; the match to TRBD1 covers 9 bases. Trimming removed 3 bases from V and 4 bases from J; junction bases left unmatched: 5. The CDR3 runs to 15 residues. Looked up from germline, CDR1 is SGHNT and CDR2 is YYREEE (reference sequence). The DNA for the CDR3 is TGTGCCAGCAGCTCGCGACAGGGGGTCGGAAACACCATATATTTT. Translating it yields CASSSRQGVGNTIYF.

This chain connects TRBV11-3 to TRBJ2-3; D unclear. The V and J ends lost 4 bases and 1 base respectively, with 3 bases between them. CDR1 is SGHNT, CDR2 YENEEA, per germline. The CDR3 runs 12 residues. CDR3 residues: CASSSRTDTQYF. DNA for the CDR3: TGTGCCAGCAGCTCCCGCACAGATACGCAGTATTTT.

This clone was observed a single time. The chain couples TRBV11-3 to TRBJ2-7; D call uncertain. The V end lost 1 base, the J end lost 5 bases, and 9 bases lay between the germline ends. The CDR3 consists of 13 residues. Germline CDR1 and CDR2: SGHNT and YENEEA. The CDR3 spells CASSLGLGNEQYF. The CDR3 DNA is TGTGCCAGCAGCTTAGGGCTGGGAAACGAGCAGTACTTC.

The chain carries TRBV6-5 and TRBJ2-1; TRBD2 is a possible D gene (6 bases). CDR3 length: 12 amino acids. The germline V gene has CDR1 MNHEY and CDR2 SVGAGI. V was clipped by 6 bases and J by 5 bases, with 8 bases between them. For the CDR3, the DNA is TGTGCCAGCAGCGGGACTCACAATGAGCAGTTCTTC. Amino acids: CASSGTHNEQFF.